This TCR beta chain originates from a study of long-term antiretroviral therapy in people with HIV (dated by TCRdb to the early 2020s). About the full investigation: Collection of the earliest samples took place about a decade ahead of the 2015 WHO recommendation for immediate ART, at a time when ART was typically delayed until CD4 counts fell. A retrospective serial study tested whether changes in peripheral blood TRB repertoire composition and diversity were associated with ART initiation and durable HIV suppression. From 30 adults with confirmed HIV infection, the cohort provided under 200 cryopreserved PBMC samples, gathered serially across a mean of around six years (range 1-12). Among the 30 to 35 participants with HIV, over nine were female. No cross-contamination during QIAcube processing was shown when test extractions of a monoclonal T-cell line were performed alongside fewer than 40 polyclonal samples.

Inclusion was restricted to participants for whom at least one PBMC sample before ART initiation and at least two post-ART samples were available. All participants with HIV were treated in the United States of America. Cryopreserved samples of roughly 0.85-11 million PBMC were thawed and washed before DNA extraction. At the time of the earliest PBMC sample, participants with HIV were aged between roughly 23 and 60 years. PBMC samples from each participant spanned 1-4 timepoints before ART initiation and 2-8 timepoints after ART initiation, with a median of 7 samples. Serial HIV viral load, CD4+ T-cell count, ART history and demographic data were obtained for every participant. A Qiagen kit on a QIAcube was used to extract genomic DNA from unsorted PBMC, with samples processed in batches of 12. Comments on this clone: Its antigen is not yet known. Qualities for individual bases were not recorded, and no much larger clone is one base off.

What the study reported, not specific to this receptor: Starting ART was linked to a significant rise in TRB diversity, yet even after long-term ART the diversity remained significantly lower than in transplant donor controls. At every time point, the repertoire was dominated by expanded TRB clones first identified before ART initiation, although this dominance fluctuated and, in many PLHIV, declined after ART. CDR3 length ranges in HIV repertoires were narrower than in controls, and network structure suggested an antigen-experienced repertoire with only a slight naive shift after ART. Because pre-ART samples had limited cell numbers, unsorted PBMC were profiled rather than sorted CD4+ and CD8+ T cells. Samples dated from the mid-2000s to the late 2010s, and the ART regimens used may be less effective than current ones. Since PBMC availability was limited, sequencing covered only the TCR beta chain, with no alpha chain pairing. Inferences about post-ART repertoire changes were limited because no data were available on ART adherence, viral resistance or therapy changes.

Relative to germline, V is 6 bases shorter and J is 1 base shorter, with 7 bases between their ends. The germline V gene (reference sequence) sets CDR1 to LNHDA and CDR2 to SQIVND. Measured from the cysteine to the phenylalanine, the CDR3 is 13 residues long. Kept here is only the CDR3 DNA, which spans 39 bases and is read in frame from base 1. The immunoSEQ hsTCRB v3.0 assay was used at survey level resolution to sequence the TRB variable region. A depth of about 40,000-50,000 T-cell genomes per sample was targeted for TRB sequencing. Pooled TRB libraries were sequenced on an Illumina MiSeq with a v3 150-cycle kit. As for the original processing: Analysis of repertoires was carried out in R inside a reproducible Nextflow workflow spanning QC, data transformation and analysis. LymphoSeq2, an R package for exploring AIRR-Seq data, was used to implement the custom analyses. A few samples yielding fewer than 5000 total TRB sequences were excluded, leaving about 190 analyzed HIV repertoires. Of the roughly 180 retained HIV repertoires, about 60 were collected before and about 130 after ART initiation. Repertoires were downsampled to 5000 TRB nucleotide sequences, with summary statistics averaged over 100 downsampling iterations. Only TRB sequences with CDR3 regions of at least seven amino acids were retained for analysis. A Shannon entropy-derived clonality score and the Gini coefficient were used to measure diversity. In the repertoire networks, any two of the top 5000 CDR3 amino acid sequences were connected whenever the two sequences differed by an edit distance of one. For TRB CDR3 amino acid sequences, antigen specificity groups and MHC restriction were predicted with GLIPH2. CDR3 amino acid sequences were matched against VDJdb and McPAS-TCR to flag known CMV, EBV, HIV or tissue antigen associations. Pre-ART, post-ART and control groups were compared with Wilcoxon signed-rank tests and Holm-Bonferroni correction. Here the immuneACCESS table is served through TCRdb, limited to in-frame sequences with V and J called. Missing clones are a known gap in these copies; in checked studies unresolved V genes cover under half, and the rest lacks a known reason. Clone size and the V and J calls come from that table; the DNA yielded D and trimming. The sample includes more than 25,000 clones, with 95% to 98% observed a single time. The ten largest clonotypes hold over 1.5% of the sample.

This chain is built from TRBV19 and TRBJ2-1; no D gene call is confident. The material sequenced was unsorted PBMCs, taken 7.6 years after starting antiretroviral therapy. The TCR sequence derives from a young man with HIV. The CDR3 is CASSTVSYNEQFF. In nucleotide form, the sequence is TGTGCCAGTAGCACGGTTTCCTACAATGAGCAGTTCTTC.